The text below deals with one T cell receptor beta chain. The sample belongs to a study of cytomegalovirus exposure and HLA in healthy donors. About the study: It was reported in a later analysis that the same platform had been used for the 120 validation repertoires as for the approximately 670 first-cohort repertoires.

The donors were members of the roughly 130-subject validation cohort (separate from the roughly 670-subject first cohort). Clones were sequenced by immunoSEQ multiplex PCR, and TCRdb holds only the in-frame ones, with some missing. The sample records fewer than 90,000 clones, roughly 95% being singletons. The sequenced material came from PBMCs. The origin of this receptor is a man younger than 35 in good health and CMV-seropositive.

The CDR3 sequence: CASIPGAFTDTQYF. CDR3 DNA: TGTGCCAGCATCCCGGGAGCTTTCACAGATACGCAGTATTTT. The chain uses TRBV11-1 and TRBJ2-3, with D possibly matching TRBD2 (6 bases). V was cut by 7 bases and J by 2 bases, with 13 bases left in between. Germline-derived CDR1 and CDR2 are SGHAT and FQDESV (reference sequence). The CDR3 length is 14 residues.